Listed below are T cell receptor beta chains from one sample, sequenced in a study of memory CD4+ T cells and cytomegalovirus serostatus. Measured with immunoSEQ multiplex PCR; TCRdb has only the in-frame clones, and not every one. The sample shows some 52,000 clones, around 78% of them seen only once. Material for sequencing was memory CD4+ T cells from blood. Receptors originate from an adult in good health and CMV-seronegative. Each CDR3 is given with its conserved first and last residue. A D gene is named only where the DNA matches it firmly.

j_call: TRBJ1-1; d_call: .; v_call: TRBV5-1; cdr3_aa: CASSLAPSEVTEAFF
j_call: TRBJ2-2; d_call: .; v_call: TRBV29-1; cdr3_aa: CSVRVGGTGELFF
j_call: TRBJ1-5; d_call: .; v_call: TRBV6-6; cdr3_aa: CASQQDNQPQHF
j_call: TRBJ1-2; d_call: .; v_call: TRBV2; cdr3_aa: CASYTTATTYGYTF
j_call: TRBJ1-2; d_call: .; v_call: TRBV6-5; cdr3_aa: CASSYSGERGGYTF
j_call: TRBJ2-7; d_call: .; v_call: TRBV6-4; cdr3_aa: CASRYLRTRTPYEQYF
j_call: TRBJ2-2; d_call: .; v_call: TRBV5-1; cdr3_aa: CASSLVGAGELFF
j_call: TRBJ2-3; d_call: TRBD2; v_call: TRBV5-8; cdr3_aa: CASSPLAGGLTDTQYF
j_call: TRBJ1-1; d_call: TRBD1; v_call: TRBV19; cdr3_aa: CASSTEQGARAEAFF
j_call: TRBJ2-2; d_call: TRBD2; v_call: TRBV2; cdr3_aa: CASSGTRRGELFF
j_call: TRBJ1-2; d_call: TRBD1; v_call: TRBV28; cdr3_aa: CASSFFYYFSGQGSSNYGYTF
j_call: TRBJ2-6; d_call: .; v_call: TRBV7-2; cdr3_aa: CASSSSTGANVLTF
j_call: TRBJ2-2; d_call: .; v_call: TRBV2; cdr3_aa: CASSVREAGELFF
j_call: TRBJ1-2; d_call: .; v_call: TRBV9; cdr3_aa: CASSSNYGYTF
j_call: TRBJ1-4; d_call: .; v_call: TRBV5-6; cdr3_aa: CASSSPGPSIELFF